This record concerns one TCR beta chain sequence. CDR1 LNHDA and CDR2 SQIVND come from the germline V gene (reference sequence). The CDR3 has 13 residues. Trimming took 5 bases from V and 6 from J; bases not matched to a gene: 6. The data were taken from a study of cytomegalovirus exposure and HLA in healthy donors. The PCR contained 60 Vbeta and 13 Jbeta primers. TCRdb's table, derived via immunoSEQ multiplex PCR, lists solely in-frame clones and lacks some. The sample contains under 250,000 clones, approximately 83% of which appear only once. The sequencing input was PBMCs. The V call is TRBV19, the J call TRBJ2-7, with TRBD1 identical over 8 bases. The receptor comes from a woman aged 50 to 65 in good health and CMV-seropositive. Here the CDR3 DNA reads TGTGCCAGTAGTGCGACAGGGGAAGGCGAGCAGTACTTC. This sequence encodes CASSATGEGEQYF.